This T cell receptor beta chain appears in the sequencing data of a study of response to subunit inactivated influenza vaccine. TCRdb recomputed calls from the RT-PCR reads with MiXCR, one row per CDR3 protein. In the table there are about 540,000 distinct CDR3 sequences, roughly a quarter of which are singletons. V lost 1 base to trimming and J lost 9 bases, with 13 bases between them. Per the germline V gene, CDR1 is SEHNR and CDR2 is FQNEAQ (reference sequence). The CDR3 extends over 14 amino acids. These data were likewise used in another study, on T cells expressing NK-cell markers. From that report: For TCR beta, cDNA was produced by 5'RACE template switching with UMIs.

V usage is TRBV7-9 and J usage is TRBJ2-1, with D uncertain. Sample: CD4+ T cells sorted from PBMCs, taken 11 to 12 days after vaccination. This TCR was recovered from a man aged 45-65 years who received an inactivated influenza vaccine. Here the CDR3 reads CASSLESVYGEQFF. In DNA, the CDR3 is TGTGCCAGCAGCTTAGAGTCAGTTTACGGTGAGCAGTTCTTC.